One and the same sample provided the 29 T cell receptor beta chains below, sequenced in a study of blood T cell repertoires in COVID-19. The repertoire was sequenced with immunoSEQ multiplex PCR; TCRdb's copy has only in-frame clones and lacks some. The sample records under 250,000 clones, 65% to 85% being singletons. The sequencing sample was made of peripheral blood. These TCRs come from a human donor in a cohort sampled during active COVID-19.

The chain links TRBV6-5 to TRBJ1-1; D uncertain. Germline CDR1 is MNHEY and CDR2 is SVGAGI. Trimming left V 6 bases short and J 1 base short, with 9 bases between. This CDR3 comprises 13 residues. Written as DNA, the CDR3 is TGTGCCAGCAGGAATCTACCGAACACTGAAGCTTTCTTT. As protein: CASRNLPNTEAFF.

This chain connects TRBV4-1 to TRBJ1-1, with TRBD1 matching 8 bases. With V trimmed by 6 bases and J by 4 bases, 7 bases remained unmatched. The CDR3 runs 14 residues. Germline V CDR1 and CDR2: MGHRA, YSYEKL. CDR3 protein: CASSRGQVTTEAFF. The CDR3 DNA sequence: TGCGCCAGCAGTCGGGGACAGGTGACCACTGAAGCTTTCTTT.

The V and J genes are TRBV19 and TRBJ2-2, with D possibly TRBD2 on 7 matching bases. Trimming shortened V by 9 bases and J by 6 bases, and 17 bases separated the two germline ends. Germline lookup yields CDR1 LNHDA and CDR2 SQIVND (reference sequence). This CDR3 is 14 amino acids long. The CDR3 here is CASGDRGGPGELFF. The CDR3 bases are TGTGCCAGCGGAGATAGGGGGGGTCCCGGGGAGCTGTTTTTT.

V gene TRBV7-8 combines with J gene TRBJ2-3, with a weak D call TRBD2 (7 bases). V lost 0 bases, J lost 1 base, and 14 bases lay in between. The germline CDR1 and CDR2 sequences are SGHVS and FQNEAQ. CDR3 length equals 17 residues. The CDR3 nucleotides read TGTGCCAGCAGCTTAGCGGGGGGGCCTCTCGGCACAGATACGCAGTATTTT. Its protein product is CASSLAGGPLGTDTQYF.

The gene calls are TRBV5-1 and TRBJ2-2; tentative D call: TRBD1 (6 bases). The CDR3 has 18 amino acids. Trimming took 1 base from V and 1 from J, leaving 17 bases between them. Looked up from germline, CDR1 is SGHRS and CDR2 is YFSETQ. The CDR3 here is CASSLKSGTGRNTGELFF. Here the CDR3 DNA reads TGCGCCAGCAGCTTGAAATCTGGTACAGGGCGGAACACCGGGGAGCTGTTTTTT. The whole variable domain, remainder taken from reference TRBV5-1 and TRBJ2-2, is KAGVTQTPRYLIKTRGQQVTLSCSPISGHRSVSWYQQTPGQGLQFLFEYFSETQRNKGNFPGRFSGRQFSNSRSEMNVSTLELGDSALYLCASSLKSGTGRNTGELFFGEGSRLTVL.

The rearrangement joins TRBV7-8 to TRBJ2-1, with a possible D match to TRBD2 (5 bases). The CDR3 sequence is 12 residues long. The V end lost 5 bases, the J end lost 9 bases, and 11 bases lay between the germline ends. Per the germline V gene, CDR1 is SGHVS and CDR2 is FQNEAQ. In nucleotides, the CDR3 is TGTGCCAGCAGCCCAGTGGAGGCTGAGCAGTTCTTC. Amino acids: CASSPVEAEQFF.

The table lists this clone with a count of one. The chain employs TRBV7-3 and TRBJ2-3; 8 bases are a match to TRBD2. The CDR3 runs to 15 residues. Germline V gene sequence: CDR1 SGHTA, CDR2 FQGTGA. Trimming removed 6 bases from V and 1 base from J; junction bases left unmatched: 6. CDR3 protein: CASSPPGLGTDTQYF. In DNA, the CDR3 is TGTGCCAGCAGTCCGCCGGGACTAGGCACAGATACGCAGTATTTT.

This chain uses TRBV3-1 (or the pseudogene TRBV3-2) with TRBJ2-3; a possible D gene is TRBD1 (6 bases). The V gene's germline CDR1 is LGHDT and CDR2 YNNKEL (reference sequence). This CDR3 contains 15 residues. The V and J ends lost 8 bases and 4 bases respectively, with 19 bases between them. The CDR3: CASRQAGAFADTQYF. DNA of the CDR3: TGTGCCAGCCGGCAGGCAGGGGCGTTCGCAGATACGCAGTATTTT.

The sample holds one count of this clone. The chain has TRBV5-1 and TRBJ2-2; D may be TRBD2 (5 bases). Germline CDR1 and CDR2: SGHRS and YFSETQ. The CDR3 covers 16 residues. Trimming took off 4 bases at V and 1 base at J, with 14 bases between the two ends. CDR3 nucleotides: TGCGCCAGCAGCCCACCTCTAGGACTGAACACCGGGGAGCTGTTTTTT. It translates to CASSPPLGLNTGELFF.

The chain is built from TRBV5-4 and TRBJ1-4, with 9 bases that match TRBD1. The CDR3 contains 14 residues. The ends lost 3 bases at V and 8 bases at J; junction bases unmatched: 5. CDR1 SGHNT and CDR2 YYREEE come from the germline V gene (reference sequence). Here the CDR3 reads CASSSRDRVEKLFF. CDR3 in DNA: TGTGCCAGCAGCTCCCGGGACAGGGTAGAAAAACTGTTTTTT.

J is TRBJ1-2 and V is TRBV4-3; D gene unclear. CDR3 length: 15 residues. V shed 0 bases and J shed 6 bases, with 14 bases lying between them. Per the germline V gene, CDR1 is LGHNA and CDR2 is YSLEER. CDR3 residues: CASSQDRGFADGYTF. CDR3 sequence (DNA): TGCGCCAGCAGCCAAGATCGGGGTTTTGCGGATGGCTACACCTTC.

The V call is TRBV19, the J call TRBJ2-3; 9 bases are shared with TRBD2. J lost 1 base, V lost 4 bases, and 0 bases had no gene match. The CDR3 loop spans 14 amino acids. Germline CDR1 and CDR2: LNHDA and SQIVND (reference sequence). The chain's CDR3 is CASSKREGTDTQYF. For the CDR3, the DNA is TGTGCCAGTAGTAAGCGGGAGGGCACAGATACGCAGTATTTT.

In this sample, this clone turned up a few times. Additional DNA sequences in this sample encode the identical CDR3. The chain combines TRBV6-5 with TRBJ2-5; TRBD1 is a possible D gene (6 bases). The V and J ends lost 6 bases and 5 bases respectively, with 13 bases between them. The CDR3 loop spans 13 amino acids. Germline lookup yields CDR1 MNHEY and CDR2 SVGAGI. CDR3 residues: CASRLQGLETQYF. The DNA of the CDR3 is TGTGCCAGCAGGTTACAGGGCTTGGAGACCCAGTACTTC.

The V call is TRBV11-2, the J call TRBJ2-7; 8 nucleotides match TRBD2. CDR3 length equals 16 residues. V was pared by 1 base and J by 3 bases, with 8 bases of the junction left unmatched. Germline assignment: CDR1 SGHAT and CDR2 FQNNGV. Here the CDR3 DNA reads TGTGCCAGCAGCTTAGGAGGCGGGGGGCCTTACTACGAGCAGTACTTC. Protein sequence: CASSLGGGGPYYEQYF.

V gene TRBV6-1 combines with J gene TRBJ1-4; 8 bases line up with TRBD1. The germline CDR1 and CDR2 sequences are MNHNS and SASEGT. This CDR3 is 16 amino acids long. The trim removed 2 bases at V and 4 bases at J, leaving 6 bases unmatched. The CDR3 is CASSEKLGQGNEKLFF. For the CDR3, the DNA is TGTGCCAGCAGTGAAAAGTTAGGACAGGGTAATGAAAAACTGTTTTTT.

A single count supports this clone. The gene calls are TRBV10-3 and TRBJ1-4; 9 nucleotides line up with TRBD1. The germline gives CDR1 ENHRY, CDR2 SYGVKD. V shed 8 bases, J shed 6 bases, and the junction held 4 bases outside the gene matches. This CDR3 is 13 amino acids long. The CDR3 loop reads CAIGDRVDEKLFF. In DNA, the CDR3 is TGTGCCATCGGGGACAGGGTGGATGAAAAACTGTTTTTT.

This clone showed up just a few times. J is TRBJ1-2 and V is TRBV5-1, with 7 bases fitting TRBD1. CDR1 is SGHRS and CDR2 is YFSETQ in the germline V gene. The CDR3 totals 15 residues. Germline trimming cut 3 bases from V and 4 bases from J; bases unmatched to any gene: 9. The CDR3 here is CASSSATGLGYGYTF. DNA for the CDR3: TGCGCCAGCAGCTCGGCGACAGGGTTGGGCTATGGCTACACCTTC.

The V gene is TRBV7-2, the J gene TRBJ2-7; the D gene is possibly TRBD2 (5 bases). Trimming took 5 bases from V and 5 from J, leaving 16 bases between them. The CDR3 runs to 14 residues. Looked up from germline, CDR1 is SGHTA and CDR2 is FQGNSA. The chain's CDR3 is CASSLPGLAHEQYF. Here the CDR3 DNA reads TGTGCCAGCAGCCTTCCCGGACTCGCCCACGAGCAGTACTTC.

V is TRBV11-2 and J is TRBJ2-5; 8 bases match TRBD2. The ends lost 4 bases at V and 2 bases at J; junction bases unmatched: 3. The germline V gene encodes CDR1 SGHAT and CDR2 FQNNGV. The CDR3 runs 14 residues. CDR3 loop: CASSSLAGQETQYF. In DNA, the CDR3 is TGTGCCAGCAGCTCGTTAGCGGGACAAGAGACCCAGTACTTC. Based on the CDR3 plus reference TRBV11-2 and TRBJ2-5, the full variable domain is EAGVAQSPRYKIIEKRQSVAFWCNPISGHATLYWYQQILGQGPKLLIQFQNNGVVDDSQLPKDRFSAERLKGVDSTLKIQPAKLEDSAVYLCASSSLAGQETQYFGPGTRLLVL.

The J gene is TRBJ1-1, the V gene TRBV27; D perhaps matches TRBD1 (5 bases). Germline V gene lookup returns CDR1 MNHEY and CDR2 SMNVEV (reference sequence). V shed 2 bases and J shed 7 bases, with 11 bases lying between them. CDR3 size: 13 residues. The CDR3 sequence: CASSLEAGREAFF. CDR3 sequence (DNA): TGTGCCAGCAGTTTAGAGGCAGGGCGTGAAGCTTTCTTT.

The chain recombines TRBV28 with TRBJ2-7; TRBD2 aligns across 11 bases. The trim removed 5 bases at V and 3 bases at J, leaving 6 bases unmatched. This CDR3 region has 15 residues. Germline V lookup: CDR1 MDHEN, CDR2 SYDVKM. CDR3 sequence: CASSQTSGGGYEQYF. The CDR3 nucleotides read TGTGCCAGCAGTCAAACTAGCGGGGGCGGCTACGAGCAGTACTTC.

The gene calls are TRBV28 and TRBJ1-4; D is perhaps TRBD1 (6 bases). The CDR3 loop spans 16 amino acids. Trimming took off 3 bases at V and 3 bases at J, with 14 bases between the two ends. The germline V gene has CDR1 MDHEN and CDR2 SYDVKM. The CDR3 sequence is CASSFTSTGPNEKLFF. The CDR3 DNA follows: TGTGCCAGCAGTTTTACATCGACAGGCCCTAATGAAAAACTGTTTTTT.

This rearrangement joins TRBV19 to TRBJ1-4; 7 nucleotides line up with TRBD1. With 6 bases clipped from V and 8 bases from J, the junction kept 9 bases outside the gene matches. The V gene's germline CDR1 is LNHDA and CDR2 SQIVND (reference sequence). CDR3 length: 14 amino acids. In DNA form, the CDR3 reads TGTGCCAGTAGCCTTAGACAGGGAGAAGAAAAACTGTTTTTT. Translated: CASSLRQGEEKLFF.

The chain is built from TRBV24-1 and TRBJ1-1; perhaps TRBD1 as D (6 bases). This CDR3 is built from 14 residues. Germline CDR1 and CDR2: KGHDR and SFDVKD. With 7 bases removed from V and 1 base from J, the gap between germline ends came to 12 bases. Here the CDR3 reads CATSDGTWNTEAFF. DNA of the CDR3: TGTGCCACCAGCGACGGGACATGGAACACTGAAGCTTTCTTT.

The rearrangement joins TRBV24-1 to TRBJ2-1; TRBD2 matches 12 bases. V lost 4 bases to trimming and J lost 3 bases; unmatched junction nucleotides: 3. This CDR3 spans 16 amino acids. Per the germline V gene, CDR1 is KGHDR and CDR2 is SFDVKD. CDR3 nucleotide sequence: TGTGCCACCAGTGACCGGGGACTAGCGGGCTACAATGAGCAGTTCTTC. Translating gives CATSDRGLAGYNEQFF.

The CDR3 protein is CASSQDFYAASGDYGYTF. The CDR3 region has the DNA TGTGCCAGCAGCCAAGATTTTTATGCCGCTTCTGGAGACTATGGCTACACCTTC. The chain links TRBV4-2 to TRBJ1-2, with D unclear. This CDR3 contains 18 residues. Germline loops: CDR1 LGHNA, CDR2 YNFKEQ. Trimming shortened V by 0 bases and J by 3 bases, and 20 bases separated the two germline ends.

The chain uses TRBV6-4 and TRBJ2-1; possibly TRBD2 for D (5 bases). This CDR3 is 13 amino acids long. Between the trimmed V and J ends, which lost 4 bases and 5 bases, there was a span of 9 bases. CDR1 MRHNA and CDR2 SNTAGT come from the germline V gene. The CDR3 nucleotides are TGTGCCAGCAGTGCCCAGCGGAACAATGAGCAGTTCTTC. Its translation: CASSAQRNNEQFF.

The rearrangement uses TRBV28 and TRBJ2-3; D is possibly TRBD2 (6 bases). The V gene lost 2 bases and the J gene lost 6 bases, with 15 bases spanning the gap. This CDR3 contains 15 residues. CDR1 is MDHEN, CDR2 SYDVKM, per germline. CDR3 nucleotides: TGTGCCAGCAGTTTAGTACGGGGCGGGGCCGATACGCAGTATTTT. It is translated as CASSLVRGGADTQYF.

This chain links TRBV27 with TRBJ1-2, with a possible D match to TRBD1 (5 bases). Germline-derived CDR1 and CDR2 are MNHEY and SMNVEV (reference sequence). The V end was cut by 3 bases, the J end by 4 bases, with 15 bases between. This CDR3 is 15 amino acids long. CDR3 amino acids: CASSFQAGTSYGYTF. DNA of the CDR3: TGTGCCAGCAGTTTCCAGGCAGGGACTAGCTATGGCTACACCTTC.